This T cell receptor beta chain came from a study of PD-1 blockade in classical Hodgkin lymphoma. Whole-study context: Administration of nivolumab to patients was at 3 mg/kg intravenously every 2 weeks. Study-wide results and limits: Healthy donors reportedly exceeded newly diagnosed patients in baseline TCR diversity.

Clones were read by immunoSEQ multiplex PCR, and TCRdb kept only the in-frame ones, dropping some. The table shows 20,000 to 25,000 clones, with over 65% occurring only once. This clone was seen once. The antigen is not known. The CDR3 runs to 16 residues. Every patient relapsed after autologous stem cell transplantation, and brentuximab vedotin exposure varied. The receptor's source is a human donor with classical Hodgkin lymphoma. V gene TRBV21-1 combines with J gene TRBJ2-1; the DNA was not used to check the table's D call, TRBD1. TRBV21-1 is marked as a pseudogene. This specimen consisted of peripheral blood mononuclear cells (PBMCs), obtained at baseline. DNA for the CDR3: TGTGCCAGCAGCTTCTGGATCTACAGCTCCTACAATGAGCAGTTCTTC. Translating gives CASSFWIYSSYNEQFF.